The clone carrying this T cell receptor (beta chain) was picked up a small number of times. This CDR3 comprises 14 residues. CDR1 is MGHRA and CDR2 is YSYEKL in the germline V gene. V gave up 0 bases and J gave up 4 bases, with 9 bases separating them. These data belong to a study of cytomegalovirus exposure and HLA in healthy donors. Study details: Earlier, 95 million to 140 million unique TCR beta sequences were recovered from about 200 million T cells by an analysis. Among a few hundred genotyped donors, around 81% fell in the Caucasian-associated ancestry cluster.

Both 60 Vbeta primers and 13 Jbeta primers went into the PCR. Generated by immunoSEQ multiplex PCR, the TCRdb table keeps only in-frame clones and is missing some. The table records 150,000 to 200,000 clones, roughly 71% of them present only once. The specimen sequenced was PBMCs. This clonotype originated in a male donor in good health and CMV-seropositive. V is TRBV4-1 and J is TRBJ1-2; D gene ambiguous. CDR3 coding DNA: TGCGCCAGCAGCCAAGATCCGGCGGTCTATGGCTACACCTTC. This gives the protein CASSQDPAVYGYTF.